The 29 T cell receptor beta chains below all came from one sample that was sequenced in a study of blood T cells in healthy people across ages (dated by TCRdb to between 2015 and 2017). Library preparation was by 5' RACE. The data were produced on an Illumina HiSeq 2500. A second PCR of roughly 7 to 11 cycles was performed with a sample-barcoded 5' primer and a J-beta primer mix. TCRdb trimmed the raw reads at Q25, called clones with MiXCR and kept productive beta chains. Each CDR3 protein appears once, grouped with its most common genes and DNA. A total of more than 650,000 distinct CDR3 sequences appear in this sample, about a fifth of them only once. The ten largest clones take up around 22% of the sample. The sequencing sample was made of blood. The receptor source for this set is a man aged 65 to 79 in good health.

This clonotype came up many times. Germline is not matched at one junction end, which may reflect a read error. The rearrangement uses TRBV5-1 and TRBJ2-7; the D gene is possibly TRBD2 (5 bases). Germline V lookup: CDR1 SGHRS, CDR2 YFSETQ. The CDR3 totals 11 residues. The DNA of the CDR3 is TGTGCCAGCAGCCTGAGGGACGAGCAGTACTTC. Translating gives CASSLRDEQYF.

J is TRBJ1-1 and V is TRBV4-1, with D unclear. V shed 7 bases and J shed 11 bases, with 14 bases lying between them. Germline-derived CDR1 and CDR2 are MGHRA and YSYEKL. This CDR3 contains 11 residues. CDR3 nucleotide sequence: TGCGCCAGCACCAAAGGGCTTTCGGCTTTCTTT. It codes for CASTKGLSAFF.

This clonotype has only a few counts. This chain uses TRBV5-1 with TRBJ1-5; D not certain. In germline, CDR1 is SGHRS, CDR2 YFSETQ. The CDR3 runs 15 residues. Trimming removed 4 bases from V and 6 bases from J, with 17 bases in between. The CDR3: CASSPGSGGAQPQHF. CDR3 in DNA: TGCGCCAGCAGCCCGGGCAGTGGTGGAGCTCAGCCCCAGCATTTT.

The DNA for the CDR3 is TGTGCCAGCCAAACTCCCCGGACAGGGGGCAATGAGCAGTTCTTC. Protein: CASQTPRTGGNEQFF. The rearrangement uses TRBV7-9 and TRBJ2-1; 10 bases match TRBD1. The CDR3 covers 15 residues. J lost 6 bases, V lost 8 bases, and 10 bases had no gene match. Germline V gene sequence: CDR1 SEHNR, CDR2 FQNEAQ (reference sequence).

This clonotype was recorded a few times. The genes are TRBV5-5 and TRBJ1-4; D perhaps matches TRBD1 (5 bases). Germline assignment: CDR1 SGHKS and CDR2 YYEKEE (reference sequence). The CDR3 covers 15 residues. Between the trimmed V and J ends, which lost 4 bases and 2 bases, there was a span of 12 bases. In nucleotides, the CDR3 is TGTGCCAGCAGCCCTAACGAGGGGACTAATGAAAAACTGTTTTTT. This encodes CASSPNEGTNEKLFF.

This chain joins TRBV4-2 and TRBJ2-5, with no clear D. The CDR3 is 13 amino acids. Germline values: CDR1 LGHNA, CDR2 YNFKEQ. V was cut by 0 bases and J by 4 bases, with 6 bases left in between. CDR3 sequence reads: CASSQDGRETQYF. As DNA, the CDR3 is TGTGCCAGCAGCCAAGATGGGCGAGAGACCCAGTACTTC.

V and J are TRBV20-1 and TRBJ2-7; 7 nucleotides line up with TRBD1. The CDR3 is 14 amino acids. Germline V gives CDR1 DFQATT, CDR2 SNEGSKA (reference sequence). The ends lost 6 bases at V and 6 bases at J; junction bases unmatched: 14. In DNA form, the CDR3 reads TGCAGTGCGACTCCGACAGGGTTCGCGGTCGAGCAGTACTTC. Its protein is CSATPTGFAVEQYF.

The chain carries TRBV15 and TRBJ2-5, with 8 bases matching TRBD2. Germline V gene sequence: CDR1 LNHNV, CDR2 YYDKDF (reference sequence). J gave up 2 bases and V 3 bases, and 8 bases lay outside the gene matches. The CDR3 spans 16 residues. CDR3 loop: CATSRAEAGAQETQYF. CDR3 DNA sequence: TGTGCCACCAGCAGGGCCGAAGCGGGGGCACAAGAGACCCAGTACTTC.

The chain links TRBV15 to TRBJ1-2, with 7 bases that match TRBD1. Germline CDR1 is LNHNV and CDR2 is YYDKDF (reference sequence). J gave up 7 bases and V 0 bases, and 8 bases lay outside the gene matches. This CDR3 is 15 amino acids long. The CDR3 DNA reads TGTGCCACCAGCAGAGATCTGGCAGGGGGGGGTGGCTACACCTTC. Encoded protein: CATSRDLAGGGGYTF.

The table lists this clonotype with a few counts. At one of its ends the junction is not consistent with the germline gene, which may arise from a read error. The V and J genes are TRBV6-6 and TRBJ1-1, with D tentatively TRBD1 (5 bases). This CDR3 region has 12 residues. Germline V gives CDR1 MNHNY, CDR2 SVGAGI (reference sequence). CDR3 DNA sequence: TGTGCCAGCAGTTACGGAGGCGTAGCAGGGATGTTT. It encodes CASSYGGVAGMF.

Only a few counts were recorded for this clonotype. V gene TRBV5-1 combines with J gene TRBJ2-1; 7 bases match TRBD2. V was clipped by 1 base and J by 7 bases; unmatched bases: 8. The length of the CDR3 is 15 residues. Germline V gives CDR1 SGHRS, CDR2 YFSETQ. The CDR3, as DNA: TGCGCCAGCAGCTTGTATGGACTGGGGGGGAATGAGCAGTTCTTC. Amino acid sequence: CASSLYGLGGNEQFF.

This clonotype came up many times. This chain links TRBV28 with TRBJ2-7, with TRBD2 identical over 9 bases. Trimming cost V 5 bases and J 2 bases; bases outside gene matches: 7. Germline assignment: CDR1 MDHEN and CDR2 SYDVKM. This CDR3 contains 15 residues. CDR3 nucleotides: TGTGCCAGCAGTACGTCTAGCGGGACAACCTACGAGCAGTACTTC. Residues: CASSTSSGTTYEQYF.

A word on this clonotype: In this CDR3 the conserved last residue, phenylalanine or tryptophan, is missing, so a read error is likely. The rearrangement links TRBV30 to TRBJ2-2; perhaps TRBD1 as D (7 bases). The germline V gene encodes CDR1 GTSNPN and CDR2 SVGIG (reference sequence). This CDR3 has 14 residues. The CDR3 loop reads CAWSEGAKTGELFS. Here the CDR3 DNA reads TGTGCCTGGTCGGAGGGGGCGAAGACCGGGGAGCTGTTTTCT.

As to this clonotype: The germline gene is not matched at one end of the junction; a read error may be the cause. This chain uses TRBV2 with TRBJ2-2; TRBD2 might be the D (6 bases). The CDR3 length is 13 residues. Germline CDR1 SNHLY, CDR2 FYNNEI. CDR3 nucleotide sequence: TGTGCCAGCAGGGGGGACTCCACCGGGGAGCGGTTTTTT. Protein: CASRGDSTGERFF. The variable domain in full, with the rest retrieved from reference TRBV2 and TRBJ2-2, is EPEVTQTPSHQVTQMGQEVILRCVPISNHLYFYWYRQILGQKVEFLVSFYNNEISEKSEIFDDQFSVERPDGSNFTLKIRSTKLEDSAMYFCASRGDSTGERFFGEGSRLTVL.

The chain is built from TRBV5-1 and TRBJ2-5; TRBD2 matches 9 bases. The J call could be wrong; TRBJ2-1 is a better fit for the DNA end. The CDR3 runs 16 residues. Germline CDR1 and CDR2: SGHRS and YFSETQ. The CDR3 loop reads CASSLVGSGGANEQFF. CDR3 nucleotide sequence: TGCGCCAGCAGCTTGGTGGGTAGCGGGGGAGCCAATGAGCAGTTCTTC.

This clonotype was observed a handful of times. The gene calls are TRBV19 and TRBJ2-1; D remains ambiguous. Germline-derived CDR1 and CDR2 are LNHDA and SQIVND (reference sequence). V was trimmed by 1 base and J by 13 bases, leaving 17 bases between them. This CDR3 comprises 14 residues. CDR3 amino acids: CASSIGASTQVQFF. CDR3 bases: TGTGCCAGTAGTATAGGGGCAAGCACCCAGGTTCAGTTCTTC.

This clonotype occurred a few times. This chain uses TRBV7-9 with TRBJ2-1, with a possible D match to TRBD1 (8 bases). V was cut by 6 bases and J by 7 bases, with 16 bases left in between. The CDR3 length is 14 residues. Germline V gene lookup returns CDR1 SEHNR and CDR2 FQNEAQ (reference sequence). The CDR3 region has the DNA TGTGCCAGCAGTCTCTACAGGGGGGGGAATGAGCAGTTCTTC. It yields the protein CASSLYRGGNEQFF.

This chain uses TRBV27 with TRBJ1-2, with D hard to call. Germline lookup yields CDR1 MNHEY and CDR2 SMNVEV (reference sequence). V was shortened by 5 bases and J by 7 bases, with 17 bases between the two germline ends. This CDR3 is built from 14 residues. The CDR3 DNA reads TGTGCCAGCAGTCCCTCGGGGAGGGCGGCTGGCTACACCTTC. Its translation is CASSPSGRAAGYTF.

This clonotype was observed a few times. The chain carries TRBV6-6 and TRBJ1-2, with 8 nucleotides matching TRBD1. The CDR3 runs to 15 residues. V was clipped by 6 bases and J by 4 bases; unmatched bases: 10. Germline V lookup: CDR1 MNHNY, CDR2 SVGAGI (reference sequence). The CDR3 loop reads CASSRGQNWGYGYTF. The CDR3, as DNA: TGTGCCAGCAGCAGGGGGCAAAACTGGGGCTATGGCTACACCTTC.

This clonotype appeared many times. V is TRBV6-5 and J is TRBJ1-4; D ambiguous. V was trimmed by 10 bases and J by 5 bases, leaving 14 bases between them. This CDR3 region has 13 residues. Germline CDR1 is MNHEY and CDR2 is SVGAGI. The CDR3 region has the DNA TGTGCCACCCGGTTGGCTCCAAATGAAAAACTGTTTTTT. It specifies CATRLAPNEKLFF.

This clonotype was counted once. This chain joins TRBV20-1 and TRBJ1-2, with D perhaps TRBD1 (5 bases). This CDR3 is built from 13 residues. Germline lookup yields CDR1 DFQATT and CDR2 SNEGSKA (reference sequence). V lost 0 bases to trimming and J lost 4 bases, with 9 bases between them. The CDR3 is CSARDRVSYGYTF. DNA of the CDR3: TGCAGTGCTAGAGACAGGGTTTCCTATGGCTACACCTTC.

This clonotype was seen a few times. The CDR3 bases are TGTGCCAGCAGCCAATCCGGGACTCCCCTGTACTTC. It encodes CASSQSGTPLYF. This chain uses TRBV3-1 with TRBJ2-5; a weak D match, TRBD2 (6 bases). Trimming cost V 2 bases and J 13 bases, with 14 bases left between them. Per germline, CDR1 LGHDT and CDR2 YNNKEL (reference sequence). The length of the CDR3 is 12 residues.

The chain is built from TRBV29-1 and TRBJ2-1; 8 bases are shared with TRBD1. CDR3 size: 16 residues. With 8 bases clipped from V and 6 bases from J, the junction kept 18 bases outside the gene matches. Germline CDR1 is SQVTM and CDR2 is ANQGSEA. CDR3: CSRRSFRTGRRNEQFF. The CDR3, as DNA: TGCAGCCGCCGTTCCTTCAGGACAGGGCGACGCAATGAGCAGTTCTTC.

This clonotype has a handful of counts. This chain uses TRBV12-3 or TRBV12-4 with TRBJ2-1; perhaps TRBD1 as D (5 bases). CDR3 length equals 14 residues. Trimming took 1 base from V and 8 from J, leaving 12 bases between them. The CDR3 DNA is TGTGCCAGCAGTTTAGAGGGGTTGGTACATGAGCAGTTCTTC. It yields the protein CASSLEGLVHEQFF.

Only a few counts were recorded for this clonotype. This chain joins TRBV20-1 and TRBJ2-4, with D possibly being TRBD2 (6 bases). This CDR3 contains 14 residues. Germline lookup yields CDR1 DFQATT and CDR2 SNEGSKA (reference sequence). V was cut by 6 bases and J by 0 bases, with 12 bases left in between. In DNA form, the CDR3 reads TGCAGTGCGAGGACTAACAAAGCCAAAAACATTCAGTACTTC. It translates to CSARTNKAKNIQYF.

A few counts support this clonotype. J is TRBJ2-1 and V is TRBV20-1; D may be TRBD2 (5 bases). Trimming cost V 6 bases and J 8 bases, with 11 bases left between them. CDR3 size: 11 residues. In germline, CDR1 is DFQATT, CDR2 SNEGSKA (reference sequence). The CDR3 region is CSAPTRDEQFF. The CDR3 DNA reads TGCAGTGCCCCTACTAGGGATGAGCAGTTCTTC.

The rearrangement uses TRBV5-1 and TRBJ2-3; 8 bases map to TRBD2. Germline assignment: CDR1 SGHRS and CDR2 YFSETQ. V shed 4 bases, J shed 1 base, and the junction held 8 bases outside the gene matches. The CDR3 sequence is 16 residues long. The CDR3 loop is CASSPGVAGRTDTQYF. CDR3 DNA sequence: TGCGCCAGCAGCCCCGGAGTAGCGGGGCGCACAGATACGCAGTATTTT.

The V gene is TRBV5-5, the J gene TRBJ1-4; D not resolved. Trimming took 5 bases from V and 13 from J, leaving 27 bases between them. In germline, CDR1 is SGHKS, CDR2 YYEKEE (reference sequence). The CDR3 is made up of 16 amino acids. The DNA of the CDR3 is TGTGCCAGCAGTCTGGCCGCAGACGCAGAAATGGGAACACTGTTTTTT. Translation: CASSLAADAEMGTLFF.

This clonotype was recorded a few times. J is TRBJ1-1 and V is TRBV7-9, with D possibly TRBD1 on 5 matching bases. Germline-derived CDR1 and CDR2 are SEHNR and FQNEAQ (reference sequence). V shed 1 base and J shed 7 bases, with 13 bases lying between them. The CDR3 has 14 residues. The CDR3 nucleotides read TGTGCCAGCAGCTTAGGGCTGGGGCAAAATGAAGCTTTCTTT. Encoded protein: CASSLGLGQNEAFF.